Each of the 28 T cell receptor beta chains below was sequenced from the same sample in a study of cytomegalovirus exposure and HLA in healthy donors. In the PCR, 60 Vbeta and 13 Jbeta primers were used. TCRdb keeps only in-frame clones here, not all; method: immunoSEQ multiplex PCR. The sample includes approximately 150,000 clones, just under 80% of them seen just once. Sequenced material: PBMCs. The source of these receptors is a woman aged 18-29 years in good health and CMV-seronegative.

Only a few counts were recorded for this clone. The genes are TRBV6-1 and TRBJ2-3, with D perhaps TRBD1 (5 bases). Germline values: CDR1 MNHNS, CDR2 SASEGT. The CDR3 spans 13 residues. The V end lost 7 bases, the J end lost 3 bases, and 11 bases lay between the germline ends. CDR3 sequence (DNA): TGTGCCAGCATGATGACAGCTACAGATACGCAGTATTTT. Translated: CASMMTATDTQYF.

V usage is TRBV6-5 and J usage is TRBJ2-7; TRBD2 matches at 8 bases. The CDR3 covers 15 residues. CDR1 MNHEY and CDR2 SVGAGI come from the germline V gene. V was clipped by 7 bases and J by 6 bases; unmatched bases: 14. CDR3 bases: TGTGCCAGCAATGACGCGGGGGGCGACAACGGCGAGCAGTACTTC. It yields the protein CASNDAGGDNGEQYF.

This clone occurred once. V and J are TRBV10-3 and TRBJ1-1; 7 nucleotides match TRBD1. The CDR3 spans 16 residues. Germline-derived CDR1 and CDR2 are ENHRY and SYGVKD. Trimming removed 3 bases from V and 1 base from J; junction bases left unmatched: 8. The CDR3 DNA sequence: TGTGCCATCAGTGAATTCGCGGGACAGCCGAACACTGAAGCTTTCTTT. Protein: CAISEFAGQPNTEAFF.

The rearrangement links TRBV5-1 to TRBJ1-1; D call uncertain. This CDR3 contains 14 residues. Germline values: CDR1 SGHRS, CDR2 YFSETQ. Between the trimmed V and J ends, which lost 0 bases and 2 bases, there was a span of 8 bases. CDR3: CASSLGRTNTEAFF. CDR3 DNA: TGCGCCAGCAGCTTGGGTCGGACTAACACTGAAGCTTTCTTT. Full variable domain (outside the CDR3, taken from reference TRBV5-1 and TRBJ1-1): KAGVTQTPRYLIKTRGQQVTLSCSPISGHRSVSWYQQTPGQGLQFLFEYFSETQRNKGNFPGRFSGRQFSNSRSEMNVSTLELGDSALYLCASSLGRTNTEAFFGQGTRLTVV.

In nucleotides, the CDR3 is TGTGCCAGCAGCCTTAGTTACAATGAGCAGTTCTTC. Protein: CASSLSYNEQFF. V gene TRBV9 combines with J gene TRBJ2-1; unclear D gene. Germline CDR1 is SGDLS and CDR2 is YYNGEE. Trimming removed 4 bases at V and 4 bases at J, with 6 bases between. The CDR3 totals 12 residues.

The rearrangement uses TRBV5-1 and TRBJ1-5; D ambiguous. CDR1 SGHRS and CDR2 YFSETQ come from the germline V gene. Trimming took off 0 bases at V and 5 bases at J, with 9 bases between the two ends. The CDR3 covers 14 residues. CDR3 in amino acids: CASSLDTPDQPQHF. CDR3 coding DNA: TGCGCCAGCAGCTTGGACACGCCCGATCAGCCCCAGCATTTT.

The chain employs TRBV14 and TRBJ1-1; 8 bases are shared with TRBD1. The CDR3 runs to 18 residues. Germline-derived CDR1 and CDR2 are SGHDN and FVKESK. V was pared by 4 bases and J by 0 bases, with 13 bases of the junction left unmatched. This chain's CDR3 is CASSLEGQGLIMNTEAFF. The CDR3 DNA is TGTGCCAGCAGCCTCGAAGGACAGGGCTTAATCATGAACACTGAAGCTTTCTTT. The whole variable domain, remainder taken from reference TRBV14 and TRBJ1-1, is EAGVTQFPSHSVIEKGQTVTLRCDPISGHDNLYWYRRVMGKEIKFLLHFVKESKQDESGMPNNRFLAERTGGTYSTLKVQPAELEDSGVYFCASSLEGQGLIMNTEAFFGQGTRLTVV.

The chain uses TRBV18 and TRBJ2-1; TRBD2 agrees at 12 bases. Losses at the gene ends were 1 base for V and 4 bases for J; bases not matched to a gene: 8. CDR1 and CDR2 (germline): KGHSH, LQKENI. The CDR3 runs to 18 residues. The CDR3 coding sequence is TGTGCCAGCTCACCACAGATGCGGACTAGCGGGGAATACAATGAGCAGTTCTTC. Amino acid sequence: CASSPQMRTSGEYNEQFF.

This CDR3 is CAWSTGGLYEQYF. The CDR3 DNA follows: TGTGCCTGGAGTACTGGGGGCCTCTACGAGCAGTACTTC. V is TRBV30 and J is TRBJ2-7, with TRBD1 as a possible D gene (6 bases). The CDR3 totals 13 residues. Trimming took 2 bases from V and 3 from J, leaving 11 bases between them. CDR1 and CDR2 (germline): GTSNPN, SVGIG (reference sequence).

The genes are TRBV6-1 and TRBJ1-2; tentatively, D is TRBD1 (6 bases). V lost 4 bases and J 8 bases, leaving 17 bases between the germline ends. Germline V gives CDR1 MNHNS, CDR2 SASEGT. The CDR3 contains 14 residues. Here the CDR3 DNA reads TGTGCCAGCAGTGGAGGACAGACCCTAAAGGGCTACACCTTC. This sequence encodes CASSGGQTLKGYTF.

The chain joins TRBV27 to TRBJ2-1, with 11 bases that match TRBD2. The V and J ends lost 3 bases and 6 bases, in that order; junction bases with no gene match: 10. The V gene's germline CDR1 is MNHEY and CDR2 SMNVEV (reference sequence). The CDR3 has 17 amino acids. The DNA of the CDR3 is TGTGCCAGCAGTTTGTCTCAACTAGCGGGAGTAGGCAATGAGCAGTTCTTC. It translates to CASSLSQLAGVGNEQFF.

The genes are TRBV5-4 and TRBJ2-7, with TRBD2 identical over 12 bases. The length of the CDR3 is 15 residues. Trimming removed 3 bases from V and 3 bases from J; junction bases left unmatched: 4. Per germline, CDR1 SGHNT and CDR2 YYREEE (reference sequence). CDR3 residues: CASSSSSGRVYEQYF. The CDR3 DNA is TGTGCCAGCAGCTCCTCTAGCGGGAGGGTCTACGAGCAGTACTTC.

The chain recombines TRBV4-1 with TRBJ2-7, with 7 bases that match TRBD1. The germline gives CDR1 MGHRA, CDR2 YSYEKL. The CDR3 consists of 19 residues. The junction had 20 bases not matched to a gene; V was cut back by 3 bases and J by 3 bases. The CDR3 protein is CASSHPSGETGDTLYEQYF. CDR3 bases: TGCGCCAGCAGCCACCCCTCAGGGGAAACAGGGGACACACTCTACGAGCAGTACTTC.

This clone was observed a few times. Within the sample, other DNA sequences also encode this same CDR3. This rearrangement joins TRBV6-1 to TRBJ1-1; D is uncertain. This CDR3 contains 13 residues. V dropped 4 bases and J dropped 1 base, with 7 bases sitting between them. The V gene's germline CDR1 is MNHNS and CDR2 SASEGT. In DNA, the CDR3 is TGTGCCAGCAGTGCCCAAAAGAACACTGAAGCTTTCTTT. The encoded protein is CASSAQKNTEAFF.

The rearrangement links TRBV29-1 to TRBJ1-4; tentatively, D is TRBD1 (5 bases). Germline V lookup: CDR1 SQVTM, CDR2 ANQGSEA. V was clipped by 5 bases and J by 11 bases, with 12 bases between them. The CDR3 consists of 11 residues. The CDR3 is CSVRSSGKLFF. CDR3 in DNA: TGCAGCGTTCGTTCTTCAGGGAAACTGTTTTTT.

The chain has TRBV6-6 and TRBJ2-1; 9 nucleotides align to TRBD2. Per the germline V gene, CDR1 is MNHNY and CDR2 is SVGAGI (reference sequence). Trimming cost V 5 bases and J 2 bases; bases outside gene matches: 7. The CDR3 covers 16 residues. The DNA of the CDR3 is TGTGCCAGCAGTATTATAGCGGGAGCCACCTACAATGAGCAGTTCTTC. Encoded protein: CASSIIAGATYNEQFF.

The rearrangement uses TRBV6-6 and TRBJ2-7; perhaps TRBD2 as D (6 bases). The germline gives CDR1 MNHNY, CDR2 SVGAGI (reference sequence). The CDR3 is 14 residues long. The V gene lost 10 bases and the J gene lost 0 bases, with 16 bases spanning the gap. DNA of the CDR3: TGTGCCACCCTACTAGCCGAAGGCTCCTACGAGCAGTACTTC. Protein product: CATLLAEGSYEQYF.

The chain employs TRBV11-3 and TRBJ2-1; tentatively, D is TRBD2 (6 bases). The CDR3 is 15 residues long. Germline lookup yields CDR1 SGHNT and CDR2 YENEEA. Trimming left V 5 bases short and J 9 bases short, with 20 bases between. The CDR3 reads CASSQLTGEYGEQFF. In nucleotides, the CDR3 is TGTGCCAGCAGCCAACTAACGGGAGAGTATGGTGAGCAGTTCTTC.

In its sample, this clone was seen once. The CDR3 coding sequence is TGTGCCAGCAGCTTGCCCCCGACTAGCGGGGTAGAGACCCAGTACTTC. It translates to CASSLPPTSGVETQYF. This chain joins TRBV5-4 and TRBJ2-5, with 11 bases that match TRBD2. The J segment lost 4 bases and the V segment lost 1 base, leaving 6 bases of the junction unmatched. This CDR3 has 16 amino acids. Germline V gives CDR1 SGHNT, CDR2 YYREEE (reference sequence).

CDR3 sequence (DNA): TGTGCCTGGAGTGTTTTCCCGTACAATGAGCAGTTCTTC. Translating gives CAWSVFPYNEQFF. The rearrangement links TRBV30 to TRBJ2-1; D is uncertain. V lost 0 bases and J lost 4, with 7 bases in between. Germline values: CDR1 GTSNPN, CDR2 SVGIG (reference sequence). There are 13 residues in the CDR3.

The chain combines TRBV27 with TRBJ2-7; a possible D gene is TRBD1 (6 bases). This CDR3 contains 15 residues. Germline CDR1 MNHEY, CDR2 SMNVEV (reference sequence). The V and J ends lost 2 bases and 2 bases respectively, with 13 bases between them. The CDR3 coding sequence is TGTGCCAGCAGTTTAGGACAGTCCCCTACCTACGAGCAGTACTTC. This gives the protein CASSLGQSPTYEQYF.

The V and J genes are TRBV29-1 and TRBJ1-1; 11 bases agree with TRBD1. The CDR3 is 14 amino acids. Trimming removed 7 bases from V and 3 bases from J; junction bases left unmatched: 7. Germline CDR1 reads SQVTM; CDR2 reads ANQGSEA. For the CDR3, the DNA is TGCAGCGGGACAGGGGGCTTATGGGACACTGAAGCTTTCTTT. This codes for CSGTGGLWDTEAFF.

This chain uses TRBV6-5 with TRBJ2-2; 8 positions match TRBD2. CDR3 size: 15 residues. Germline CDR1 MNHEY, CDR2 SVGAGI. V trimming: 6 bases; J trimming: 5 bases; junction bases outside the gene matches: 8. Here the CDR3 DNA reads TGTGCCAGCAGACACCCCGGCGGGAGGACCGGGGAGCTGTTTTTT. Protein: CASRHPGGRTGELFF.

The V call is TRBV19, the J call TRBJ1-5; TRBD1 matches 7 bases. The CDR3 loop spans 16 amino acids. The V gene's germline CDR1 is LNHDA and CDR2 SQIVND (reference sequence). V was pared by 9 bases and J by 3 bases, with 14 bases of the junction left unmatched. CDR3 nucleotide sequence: TGTGCCAGCTCTGTAGTCAGGGGGATGGACAATCAGCCCCAGCATTTT. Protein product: CASSVVRGMDNQPQHF. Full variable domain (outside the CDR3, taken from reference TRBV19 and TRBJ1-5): DGGITQSPKYLFRKEGQNVTLSCEQNLNHDAMYWYRQDPGQGLRLIYYSQIVNDFQKGDIAEGYSVSREKKESFPLTVTSAQKNPTAFYLCASSVVRGMDNQPQHFGDGTRLSIL.

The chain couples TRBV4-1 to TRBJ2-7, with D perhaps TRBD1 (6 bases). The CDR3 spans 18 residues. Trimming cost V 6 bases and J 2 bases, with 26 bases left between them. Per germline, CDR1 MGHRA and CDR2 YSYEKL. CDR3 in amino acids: CASRHALATQGIPYEQYF. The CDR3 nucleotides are TGCGCCAGCAGGCACGCCCTGGCCACACAGGGAATACCCTACGAGCAGTACTTC.

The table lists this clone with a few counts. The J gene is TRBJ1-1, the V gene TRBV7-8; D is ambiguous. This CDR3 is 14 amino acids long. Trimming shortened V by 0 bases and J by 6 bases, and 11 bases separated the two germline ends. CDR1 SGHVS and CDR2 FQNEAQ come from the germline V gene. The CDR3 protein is CASSLARPASEAFF. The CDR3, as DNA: TGTGCCAGCAGCTTAGCCAGGCCGGCGTCTGAAGCTTTCTTT.

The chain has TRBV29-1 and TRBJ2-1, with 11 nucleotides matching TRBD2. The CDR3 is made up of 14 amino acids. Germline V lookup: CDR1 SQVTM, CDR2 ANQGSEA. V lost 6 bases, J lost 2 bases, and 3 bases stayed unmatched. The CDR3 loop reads CSVGTSGAYNEQFF. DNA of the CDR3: TGCAGCGTAGGGACTAGCGGAGCCTACAATGAGCAGTTCTTC.

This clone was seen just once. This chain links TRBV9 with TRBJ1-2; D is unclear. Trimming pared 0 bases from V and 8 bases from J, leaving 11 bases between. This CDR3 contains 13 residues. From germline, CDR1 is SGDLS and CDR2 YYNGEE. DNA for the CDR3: TGTGCCAGCAGCGTAGGGCGATCGGGAGGCTACACCTTC. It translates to CASSVGRSGGYTF.